These 28 T cell receptor beta chains share one sample of origin, sequenced in a study of T cell repertoires in cytomegalovirus infection. TCRdb called the reads again in MiXCR, with one record for every CDR3 protein. The data hold 300,000 to 400,000 distinct CDR3 sequences, with around 9.5% observed a single time. Sequenced sample: PBMCs. The origin of the receptors is a human donor in good health (CMV status not recorded). Some clones in this sample may be carry-over from other donors' samples.

This clonotype was seen ten or more times. The chain is built from TRBV7-3 and TRBJ2-1, with 8 bases that match TRBD2. Per the germline V gene, CDR1 is SGHTA and CDR2 is FQGTGA. The CDR3 sequence is 16 residues long. The V segment lost 5 bases and the J segment 2 bases; nucleotides outside the gene matches: 8. As DNA, the CDR3 is TGTGCCAGCAGCGCTCAACCGGGACTAGCCTACAATGAGCAGTTCTTC. Its translation is CASSAQPGLAYNEQFF.

This clonotype was detected ten times or more. The V call is TRBV7-9, the J call TRBJ1-1; D gene unclear. There are 12 residues in the CDR3. Germline V lookup: CDR1 SEHNR, CDR2 FQNEAQ (reference sequence). V gave up 1 base and J gave up 10 bases, with 10 bases separating them. The CDR3 protein is CASSLGGSGAFF. The CDR3 nucleotides are TGTGCCAGCAGCTTAGGTGGCTCGGGAGCTTTCTTT.

This clonotype was counted a few times. The chain links TRBV19 to TRBJ2-1, with no clear D. The CDR3 runs to 12 residues. Trimming took 3 bases from V and 4 from J, leaving 4 bases between them. Germline V gene data show CDR1 as LNHDA and CDR2 as SQIVND (reference sequence). Here the CDR3 reads CASSIRYNEQFF. For the CDR3, the DNA is TGTGCCAGTAGTATCCGATACAATGAGCAGTTCTTC.

This clonotype appeared a few times. This chain connects TRBV24-1 to TRBJ2-5, with 10 bases identical to TRBD2. The V and J ends lost 0 bases and 4 bases, in that order; junction bases with no gene match: 10. This CDR3 is built from 18 residues. Germline loops: CDR1 KGHDR, CDR2 SFDVKD. CDR3 protein: CATSDLQGSGGPGETQYF. DNA for the CDR3: TGTGCCACCAGTGATTTGCAGGGTAGCGGGGGGCCTGGAGAGACCCAGTACTTC.

This clonotype was observed many times. The gene calls are TRBV6-1 and TRBJ2-7; 7 bases are shared with TRBD1. After removal of 6 bases from V and 0 bases from J, the junction contained 5 bases not matched to a gene. Germline assignment: CDR1 MNHNS and CDR2 SASEGT. The CDR3 has 14 residues. The DNA for the CDR3 is TGTGCCAGCAGGAAACAGGGGACCTCCTACGAGCAGTACTTC. Encoded protein: CASRKQGTSYEQYF.

The chain couples TRBV4-2 to TRBJ2-1, with D maybe TRBD2 (6 bases). V lost 3 bases and J 0 bases, leaving 12 bases between the germline ends. The CDR3 is 16 residues long. Germline lookup yields CDR1 LGHNA and CDR2 YNFKEQ. Written as DNA, the CDR3 is TGTGCCAGCAGCCAGATGGGGGGTCGCTCCTACAATGAGCAGTTCTTC. This encodes CASSQMGGRSYNEQFF.

The CDR3 DNA is TGTGCCATCGGGACCGAGAACTATGGCTACACCTTC. It is translated as CAIGTENYGYTF. The chain carries TRBV19 and TRBJ1-2; the D gene is possibly TRBD1 (5 bases). The length of the CDR3 is 12 residues. Germline V gives CDR1 LNHDA, CDR2 SQIVND (reference sequence). V dropped 10 bases and J dropped 2 bases, with 11 bases sitting between them.

This chain uses TRBV6-2 or TRBV6-3 with TRBJ1-1; maybe TRBD1 (6 bases). This CDR3 comprises 16 residues. The germline CDR1 and CDR2 sequences are MNHEY and SVGEGT. Trimming left V 2 bases short and J 5 bases short, with 18 bases between. CDR3 in DNA: TGTGCCAGCAGTTACGGGGGCAGGGGCGAACCGACTGAAGCTTTCTTT. This sequence encodes CASSYGGRGEPTEAFF.

This clonotype was observed at least ten times. Because the CDR3's place on the DNA is in doubt, the DNA is left out and the CDR3 is given as listed by TCRdb. The genes are TRBV12-3 or TRBV12-4 and TRBJ2-3; TRBD1, the D gene given by the table, was not confirmed from the DNA. Ends included, the CDR3 has 18 residues. The CDR3 loop is CASSFLAGGVRSTDTQYF.

This clonotype was counted many times. The rearrangement links TRBV7-2 to TRBJ2-3; maybe TRBD1 (5 bases). CDR3 length: 20 amino acids. Germline lookup yields CDR1 SGHTA and CDR2 FQGNSA. The V end was cut by 3 bases, the J end by 3 bases, with 28 bases between. The CDR3 sequence: CASSFTLRQRPQGRTDTQYF. The CDR3 DNA reads as TGTGCCAGCAGCTTCACATTAAGACAAAGGCCCCAGGGCCGGACAGATACGCAGTATTTT.

This clonotype has only a few counts. This chain links TRBV7-9 with TRBJ2-1, with a possible D match to TRBD1 (5 bases). The germline V and J ends were trimmed by 5 bases and 6 bases, with 11 bases remaining between them. The CDR3 has 13 amino acids. Germline values: CDR1 SEHNR, CDR2 FQNEAQ (reference sequence). CDR3 bases: TGTGCCAGCAGCCAGGGCCCTAGCAATGAGCAGTTCTTC. Residues: CASSQGPSNEQFF.

The V and J genes are TRBV28 and TRBJ2-2, with D perhaps TRBD2 (6 bases). Germline CDR1 and CDR2: MDHEN and SYDVKM. The length of the CDR3 is 11 residues. The V end was cut by 8 bases, the J end by 7 bases, with 8 bases between. CDR3 residues: CASGRIGELFF. CDR3 DNA sequence: TGTGCCAGCGGGAGGATCGGGGAGCTGTTTTTT.

This clonotype was detected ten times or more. The chain links TRBV6-1 to TRBJ2-5; D perhaps matches TRBD2 (5 bases). The V gene's germline CDR1 is MNHNS and CDR2 SASEGT. The CDR3 runs to 13 residues. V gave up 7 bases and J gave up 2 bases, with 11 bases separating them. The CDR3 is CASTPTRQETQYF. CDR3 bases: TGTGCCAGCACTCCCACTAGACAAGAGACCCAGTACTTC.

With respect to this clonotype: A much bigger clone sits one base away, suggesting this may be a read error. The chain is built from TRBV7-2 and TRBJ2-1, with D tentatively TRBD2 (6 bases). Per the germline V gene, CDR1 is SGHTA and CDR2 is FQGNSA. The V gene lost 3 bases and the J gene lost 7 bases, with 16 bases spanning the gap. The CDR3 length is 15 residues. The CDR3 reads CASSFAGPARNEQFF. In DNA, the CDR3 is TGTGCCAGCAGCTTCGCGGGGCCGGCTAGGAATGAGCAGTTCTTC. Based on the CDR3 plus reference TRBV7-2 and TRBJ2-1, the full variable domain is GAGVSQSPSNKVTEKGKDVELRCDPISGHTALYWYRQSLGQGLEFLIYFQGNSAPDKSGLPSDRFSAERTGGSVSTLTIQRTQQEDSAVYLCASSFAGPARNEQFFGPGTRLTVL.

The rearrangement joins TRBV7-6 to TRBJ1-2, with TRBD1 identical over 7 bases. Germline CDR1 and CDR2: SGHVS and FNYEAQ. The CDR3 is made up of 15 amino acids. J lost 7 bases, V lost 5 bases, and 13 bases had no gene match. CDR3 residues: CASSTPGAGGAGYTF. The CDR3 nucleotides are TGTGCCAGCAGCACGCCTGGGGCAGGGGGTGCTGGCTACACCTTC.

This clonotype was found a few times. This chain uses TRBV28 with TRBJ2-7; TRBD1 might be the D (6 bases). V lost 6 bases and J 3 bases, leaving 9 bases between the germline ends. The CDR3 is 12 residues long. CDR1 and CDR2 from the germline V gene are MDHEN and SYDVKM. Written as DNA, the CDR3 is TGTGCCAGCAGAAACAGGGTCTACGAGCAGTACTTC. Its protein product is CASRNRVYEQYF.

This rearrangement joins TRBV6-5 to TRBJ1-5, with D tentatively TRBD1 (6 bases). From germline, CDR1 is MNHEY and CDR2 SVGAGI. The CDR3 has 14 residues. V was clipped by 6 bases and J by 7 bases, with 16 bases between them. The DNA for the CDR3 is TGTGCCAGCAGCCTGAGGGGGGCTGGACAGCCCCAGCATTTT. Protein product: CASSLRGAGQPQHF.

The chain has TRBV28 and TRBJ1-1; no definite D call. CDR1 and CDR2 (germline): MDHEN, SYDVKM. CDR3 length equals 12 residues. Trimming stripped 5 bases from V and 4 bases from J, with 8 bases between. The CDR3 region is CASSAVGTEAFF. The CDR3 DNA reads as TGTGCCAGCAGTGCCGTGGGCACTGAAGCTTTCTTT.

This clonotype has more than one count but fewer than ten. The genes are TRBV7-2 and TRBJ1-2; D gene uncertain. In germline, CDR1 is SGHTA, CDR2 FQGNSA. Deletions cut 1 base from V and 2 bases from J, with 17 bases between. The CDR3 is 17 amino acids. The CDR3 DNA is TGTGCCAGCAGCTTAGTTAACCGTCCCGAATTAAACTATGGCTACACCTTC. This translates into CASSLVNRPELNYGYTF.

At least ten counts were recorded for this clonotype. V is TRBV7-2 and J is TRBJ2-6, with D hard to call. Per the germline V gene, CDR1 is SGHTA and CDR2 is FQGNSA. The length of the CDR3 is 16 residues. The V gene lost 1 base and the J gene lost 0 bases, with 7 bases spanning the gap. CDR3: CASSLGHSSGANVLTF. CDR3 nucleotide sequence: TGTGCCAGCAGCTTAGGACATTCCTCTGGGGCCAACGTCCTGACTTTC.

This clonotype has a count of ten or more. The rearrangement links TRBV10-3 to TRBJ2-7, with 9 bases aligning to TRBD1. Germline V gene lookup returns CDR1 ENHRY and CDR2 SYGVKD. V trimming: 8 bases; J trimming: 3 bases; junction bases outside the gene matches: 2. There are 12 residues in the CDR3. CDR3 nucleotide sequence: TGTGCCATCGGACAGGGGAACTACGAGCAGTACTTC. It specifies CAIGQGNYEQYF.

This clonotype was seen at least ten times. This chain uses TRBV7-8 with TRBJ2-1; 9 bases map to TRBD2. In germline, CDR1 is SGHVS, CDR2 FQNEAQ. This CDR3 is built from 15 residues. The trim removed 2 bases at V and 4 bases at J, leaving 3 bases unmatched. CDR3 DNA sequence: TGTGCCAGCAGCTTATTGACTAGCGGATACAATGAGCAGTTCTTC. It specifies CASSLLTSGYNEQFF.

This clonotype was counted a few times. The chain links TRBV7-9 to TRBJ2-3; tentatively, D is TRBD1 (5 bases). Trimming removed 4 bases from V and 7 bases from J, with 15 bases in between. This CDR3 is 14 amino acids long. Germline V gene data show CDR1 as SEHNR and CDR2 as FQNEAQ (reference sequence). CDR3 coding DNA: TGTGCCAGCAGCTCAAGCCGACAGCCAAATACGCAGTATTTT. Amino acid sequence: CASSSSRQPNTQYF.

This clonotype was counted many times. The chain has TRBV6-5 and TRBJ1-1; D is uncertain. The germline V gene encodes CDR1 MNHEY and CDR2 SVGAGI. V was cut by 0 bases and J by 8 bases, with 13 bases left in between. CDR3 length: 14 residues. The CDR3 bases are TGTGCCAGCAGTTACTCGACCCCCCGGAGCGAAGCTTTCTTT. Its protein is CASSYSTPRSEAFF.

This clonotype was found many times. The rearrangement links TRBV5-1 to TRBJ1-2; the match to TRBD1 covers 9 bases. Unmatched junction bases numbered 5, after V lost 0 bases and J lost 2 bases. CDR3 length equals 16 residues. Germline V gene sequence: CDR1 SGHRS, CDR2 YFSETQ. CDR3 coding DNA: TGCGCCAGCAGCTTGGCCGGGGACAGGGAGAACTATGGCTACACCTTC. Translating gives CASSLAGDRENYGYTF.

As regards this clonotype: Compared with germline, one end of the junction differs, possibly owing to a read error. The chain couples TRBV2 to TRBJ2-1, with D tentatively TRBD1 (6 bases). The CDR3 consists of 13 residues. The germline gives CDR1 SNHLY, CDR2 FYNNEI. CDR3 coding DNA: TGTGTCAGCAGTTCCCGGGACACCAATGAGCAGTTCTTC. It is translated as CVSSSRDTNEQFF. The full variable domain, its missing parts supplied by reference TRBV2 and TRBJ2-1, is EPEVTQTPSHQVTQMGQEVILRCVPISNHLYFYWYRQILGQKVEFLVSFYNNEISEKSEIFDDQFSVERPDGSNFTLKIRSTKLEDSAMYFCVSSSRDTNEQFFGPGTRLTVL.

V is TRBV10-3 and J is TRBJ1-4, with D hard to call. This CDR3 is built from 15 residues. Germline CDR1 is ENHRY and CDR2 is SYGVKD. V was trimmed by 4 bases and J by 7 bases, leaving 16 bases between them. CDR3 nucleotides: TGTGCCATCAGTGGGGGAAATATGGAACGTGAAAAACTGTTTTTT. This translates into CAISGGNMEREKLFF.

This clonotype was seen at least ten times. The chain joins TRBV25-1 to TRBJ2-5; D unclear. The CDR3 extends over 11 amino acids. Germline V gene data show CDR1 as MGHDK and CDR2 as SYGVNS. Trimming stripped 6 bases from V and 7 bases from J, with 9 bases between. The CDR3 coding sequence is TGTGCCAGCAGCTACACCGCGACCCAGTACTTC. It translates to CASSYTATQYF.